The next 11 T cell receptor beta chains were all read from a single sample in a study of T cells expressing NK-cell markers. TCRdb processed the 5' RACE reads again and assigns one entry to each CDR3 protein, with no DNA. The specimen's table records a few hundred thousand distinct CDR3 sequences. Sequencing input: blood T cells: a sorted CD56 or NKG2C T cell subset, CD4+ or CD8+ T cells, or bulk PBMC T cells (not recorded which). These receptors were collected from a man aged 18 to 35 in good health.

The chain uses TRBV24-1 and TRBJ2-1; absent DNA, TCRdb's TRBD2 call cannot be checked. Germline assignment: CDR1 KGHDR and CDR2 SFDVKD. The CDR3 is 12 residues long. CDR3 loop: CATSVLSGEQFF.

The rearrangement joins TRBV12-3 or TRBV12-4 to TRBJ2-1; TCRdb's D call of TRBD1 is untestable without DNA. This CDR3 contains 11 residues. The CDR3 reads CASSKLGRQIF.

V gene TRBV2 combines with J gene TRBJ1-5. The CDR3 is made up of 14 amino acids. CDR1 and CDR2 from the germline V gene are SNHLY and FYNNEI. CDR3 protein: CASMPADSNQPQHF.

The chain carries TRBV5-1 and TRBJ2-2; no DNA is available, so the TRBD1 call from TCRdb remains unchecked. CDR1 SGHRS and CDR2 YFSETQ come from the germline V gene. The CDR3 length is 15 residues. The CDR3: CASRDSARATGELFF.

The chain has TRBV27 and TRBJ2-5; TCRdb proposes TRBD2, but this gene call is untestable without DNA. Germline CDR1 reads MNHEY; CDR2 reads SMNVEV (reference sequence). The CDR3 consists of 15 residues. The CDR3 spells CASGLAGVNLETQYF.

V gene TRBV29-1 combines with J gene TRBJ1-1. The CDR3 extends over 14 amino acids. The germline V gene encodes CDR1 SQVTM and CDR2 ANQGSEA. CDR3 region: CSVQRHLMNTEAFF. The full variable domain, in which reference TRBV29-1 and TRBJ1-1 provide the parts outside the CDR3, is SAVISQKPSRDICQRGTSLTIQCQVDSQVTMMFWYRQQPGQSLTLIATANQGSEATYESGFVIDKFPISRPNLTFSTLTVSNMSPEDSSIYLCSVQRHLMNTEAFFGQGTRLTVV.

This chain connects TRBV28 to TRBJ2-7; TCRdb's D call of TRBD1 is untestable without DNA. The germline CDR1 and CDR2 sequences are MDHEN and SYDVKM. This CDR3 region has 15 residues. The chain's CDR3 is CASSLLPQPSYEQYF.

This chain links TRBV5-1 with TRBJ2-1; TCRdb outputs TRBD1, but without DNA this stays unchecked. Germline CDR1 SGHRS, CDR2 YFSETQ. The CDR3 runs to 15 residues. The CDR3 spells CASSKGRIDYNEQFF.

This sequence joins TRBV27 and TRBJ2-2; as DNA is missing, the TRBD1 call by TCRdb cannot be tested. Per the germline V gene, CDR1 is MNHEY and CDR2 is SMNVEV (reference sequence). CDR3 size: 16 residues. The CDR3 protein is CASSNMWGPNTGELFF.

The chain employs TRBV5-6 and TRBJ1-1; the D call from TCRdb, TRBD1, cannot be confirmed without DNA. Germline CDR1 is SGHDT and CDR2 is YYEEEE. The CDR3 runs 15 residues. This CDR3 reads CASSLIGGAQTEAFF.

V gene TRBV4-2 combines with J gene TRBJ2-2; the TCRdb D gene call, TRBD2, has no DNA to confirm it. The V gene's germline CDR1 is LGHNA and CDR2 YNFKEQ. The CDR3 is made up of 18 amino acids. The CDR3 here is CASSQGLAGGPDTGELFF.